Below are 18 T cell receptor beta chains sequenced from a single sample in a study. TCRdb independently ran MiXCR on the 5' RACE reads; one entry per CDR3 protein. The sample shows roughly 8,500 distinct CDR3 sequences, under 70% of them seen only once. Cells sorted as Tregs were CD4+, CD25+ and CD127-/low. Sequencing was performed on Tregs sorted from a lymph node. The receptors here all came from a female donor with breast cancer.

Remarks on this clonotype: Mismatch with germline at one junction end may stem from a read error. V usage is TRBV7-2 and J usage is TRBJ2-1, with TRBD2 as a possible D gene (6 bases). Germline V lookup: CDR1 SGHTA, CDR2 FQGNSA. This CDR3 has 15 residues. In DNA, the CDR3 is TGTGCCAACAGCCGCGGGGATTCCTCCTACAATGAGCAGTTCTTC. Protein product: CANSRGDSSYNEQFF.

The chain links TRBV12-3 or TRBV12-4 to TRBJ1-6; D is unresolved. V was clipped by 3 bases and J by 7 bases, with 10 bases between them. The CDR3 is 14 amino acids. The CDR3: CASSFGKGNSPLHF. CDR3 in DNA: TGTGCCAGCAGTTTCGGAAAGGGCAATTCACCCCTCCACTTT.

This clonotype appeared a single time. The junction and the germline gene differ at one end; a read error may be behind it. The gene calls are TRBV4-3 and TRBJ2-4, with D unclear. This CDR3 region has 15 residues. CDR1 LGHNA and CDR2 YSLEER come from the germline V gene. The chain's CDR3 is CPSSPDLISGSIQYF. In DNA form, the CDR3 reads TGCCCCAGCAGCCCCGATTTGATTAGTGGTAGCATTCAGTACTTC.

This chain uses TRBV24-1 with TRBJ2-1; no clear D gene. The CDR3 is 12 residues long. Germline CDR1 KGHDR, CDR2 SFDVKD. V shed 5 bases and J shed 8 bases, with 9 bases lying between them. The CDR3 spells CATSGRVYEQFF. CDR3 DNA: TGTGCCACCAGTGGCCGGGTATATGAGCAGTTCTTC.

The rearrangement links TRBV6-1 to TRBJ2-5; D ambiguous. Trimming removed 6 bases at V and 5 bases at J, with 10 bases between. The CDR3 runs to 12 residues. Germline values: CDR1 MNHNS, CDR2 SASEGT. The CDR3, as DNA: TGTGCCAGCAGCCAAGGGTGGGAGACCCAGTACTTC. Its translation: CASSQGWETQYF.

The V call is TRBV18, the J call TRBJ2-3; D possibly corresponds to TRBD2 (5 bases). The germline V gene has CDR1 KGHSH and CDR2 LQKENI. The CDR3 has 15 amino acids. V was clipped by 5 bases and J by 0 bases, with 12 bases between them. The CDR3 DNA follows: TGTGCCAGCTCAATGTCGGGAACCAGCACAGATACGCAGTATTTT. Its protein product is CASSMSGTSTDTQYF.

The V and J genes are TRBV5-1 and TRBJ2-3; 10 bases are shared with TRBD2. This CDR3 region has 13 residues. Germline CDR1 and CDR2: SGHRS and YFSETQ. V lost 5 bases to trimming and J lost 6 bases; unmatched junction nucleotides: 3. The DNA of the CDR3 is TGCGCCAGCAGTGGAGCGGGAGGGGATACGCAGTATTTT. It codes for CASSGAGGDTQYF.

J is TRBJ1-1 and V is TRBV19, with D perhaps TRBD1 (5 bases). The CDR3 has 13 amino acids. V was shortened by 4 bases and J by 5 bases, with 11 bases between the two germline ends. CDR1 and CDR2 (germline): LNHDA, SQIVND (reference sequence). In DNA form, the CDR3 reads TGTGCCAGTAGTACCTATCAGGGAACTGAAGCTTTCTTT. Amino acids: CASSTYQGTEAFF.

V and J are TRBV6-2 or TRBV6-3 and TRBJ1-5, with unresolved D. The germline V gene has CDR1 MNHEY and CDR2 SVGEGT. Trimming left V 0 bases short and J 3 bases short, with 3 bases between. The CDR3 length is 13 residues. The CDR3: CASSYSFNQPQHF. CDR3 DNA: TGTGCCAGCAGTTACTCCTTCAATCAGCCCCAGCATTTT.

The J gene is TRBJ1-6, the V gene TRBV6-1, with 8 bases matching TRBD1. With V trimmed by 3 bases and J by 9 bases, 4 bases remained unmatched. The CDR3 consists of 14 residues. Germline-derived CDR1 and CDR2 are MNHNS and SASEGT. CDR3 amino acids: CASSERQGSSPLHF. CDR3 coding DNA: TGTGCCAGCAGTGAGAGACAGGGGAGTTCACCCCTCCACTTT.

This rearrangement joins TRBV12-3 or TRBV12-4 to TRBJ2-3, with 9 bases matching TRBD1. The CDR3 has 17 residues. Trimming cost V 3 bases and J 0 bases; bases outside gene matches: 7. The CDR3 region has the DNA TGTGCCAGCAGTTTTCGGACAGGGGATTCTAGCACAGATACGCAGTATTTT. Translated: CASSFRTGDSSTDTQYF.

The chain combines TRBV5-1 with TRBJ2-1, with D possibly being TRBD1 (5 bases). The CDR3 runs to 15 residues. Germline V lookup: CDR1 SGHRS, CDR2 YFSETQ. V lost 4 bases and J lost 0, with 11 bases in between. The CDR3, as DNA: TGCGCCAGCAGCCTTACAGGAAACTCCTACAATGAGCAGTTCTTC. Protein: CASSLTGNSYNEQFF.

CDR3 nucleotide sequence: TGTGCCAGCAGCTTCGGACAGGGGGCGACCGGGGAGCTGTTTTTT. This translates into CASSFGQGATGELFF. The rearrangement joins TRBV7-9 to TRBJ2-2, with 11 nucleotides matching TRBD1. This CDR3 contains 15 residues. Germline V gene data show CDR1 as SEHNR and CDR2 as FQNEAQ (reference sequence). V trimming: 3 bases; J trimming: 5 bases; junction bases outside the gene matches: 2.

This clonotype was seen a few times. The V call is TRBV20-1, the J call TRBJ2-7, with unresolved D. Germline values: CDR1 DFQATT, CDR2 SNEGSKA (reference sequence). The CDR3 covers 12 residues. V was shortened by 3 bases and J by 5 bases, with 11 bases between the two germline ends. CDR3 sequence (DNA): TGCAGTGCTAGTGGAGTCGTCGACGAGCAGTACTTC. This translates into CSASGVVDEQYF.

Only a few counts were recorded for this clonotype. Written as DNA, the CDR3 is TGCAGTGCTAGTGCCCGAGCGGGAGGGATAGATACGCAGTATTTT. This sequence encodes CSASARAGGIDTQYF. This chain links TRBV20-1 with TRBJ2-3, with 10 bases identical to TRBD2. The CDR3 contains 15 residues. Germline CDR1 is DFQATT and CDR2 is SNEGSKA (reference sequence). The ends lost 3 bases at V and 5 bases at J; junction bases unmatched: 8.

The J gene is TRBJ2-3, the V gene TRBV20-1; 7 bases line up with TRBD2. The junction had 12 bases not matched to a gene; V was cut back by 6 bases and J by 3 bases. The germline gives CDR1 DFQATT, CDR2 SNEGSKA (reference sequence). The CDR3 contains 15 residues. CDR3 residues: CSADVTGGRTDTQYF. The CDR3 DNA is TGCAGTGCGGATGTGACTGGCGGGAGAACAGATACGCAGTATTTT.

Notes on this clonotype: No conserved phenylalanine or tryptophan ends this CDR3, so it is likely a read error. The CDR3 loop reads CARRRRTSGDSYEQYI. CDR3 DNA: TGTGCCAGAAGGAGGCGGACTAGCGGCGACTCCTACGAGCAGTACATC. The chain links TRBV19 to TRBJ2-7; 10 nucleotides agree with TRBD2. The CDR3 contains 16 residues. Germline loops: CDR1 LNHDA, CDR2 SQIVND (reference sequence). V lost 9 bases, J lost 0 bases, and 11 bases stayed unmatched.

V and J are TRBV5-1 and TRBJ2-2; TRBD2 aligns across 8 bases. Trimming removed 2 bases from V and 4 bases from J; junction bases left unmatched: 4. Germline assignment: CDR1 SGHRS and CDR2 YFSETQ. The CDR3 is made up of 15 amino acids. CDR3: CASSLAGEGTGELFF. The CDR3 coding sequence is TGCGCCAGCAGCTTAGCGGGAGAAGGCACCGGGGAGCTGTTTTTT.